Shown below are 21 T cell receptor beta chains from a single sample sequenced in a study of Ad26.COV2.S vaccination and SARS-CoV-2 variants. The treatment: around 19 received Ad26.COV2.S at low or high dose, single or two shots; about five received placebo; per-sample allocation not given. Day 63 following the first vaccine or placebo injection was when the samples were taken. The data were produced by immunoSEQ multiplex PCR, yet TCRdb's version contains in-frame clones alone and is incomplete. This table holds about 350,000 clones, roughly 90% found once. Source: peripheral blood, taken in a trial of Ad26.COV2.S vaccine versus placebo. The receptors stem from a person aged 18-60 years who received the Ad26.COV2.S COVID-19 vaccine or a placebo.

The V and J genes are TRBV30 and TRBJ2-5, with no clear D. Germline-derived CDR1 and CDR2 are GTSNPN and SVGIG (reference sequence). This CDR3 has 13 amino acids. V lost 0 bases, J lost 5 bases, and 10 bases lay in between. This chain's CDR3 is CAWSVQLSETQYF. The CDR3 coding sequence is TGTGCCTGGAGTGTACAGCTGTCGGAGACCCAGTACTTC. The whole variable domain, filled in from reference TRBV30 and TRBJ2-5, reads SQTIHQWPATLVQPVGSPLSLECTVEGTSNPNLYWYRQAAGRGLQLLFYSVGIGQISSEVPQNLSASRPQDRQFILSSKKLLLSDSGFYLCAWSVQLSETQYFGPGTRLLVL.

This sequence joins TRBV6-5 and TRBJ1-1; 7 positions agree with TRBD1. Germline CDR1 and CDR2: MNHEY and SVGAGI. V shed 5 bases, J shed 5 bases, and the junction held 8 bases outside the gene matches. The CDR3 runs to 14 residues. CDR3 DNA: TGTGCCAGCAGTCAAACCGGACAGGTAACTGAAGCTTTCTTT. Its protein product is CASSQTGQVTEAFF.

This chain connects TRBV2 to TRBJ2-1; 9 bases line up with TRBD2. V lost 5 bases and J lost 2; bases outside the gene matches: 4. This CDR3 region has 15 residues. Germline V gives CDR1 SNHLY, CDR2 FYNNEI. The DNA for the CDR3 is TGTGCCAGCAGTATAGCGGGGGCCACCTACAATGAGCAGTTCTTC. Protein: CASSIAGATYNEQFF.

The gene calls are TRBV24-1 and TRBJ2-3, with D perhaps given as TRBD1 or TRBD2 (5 bases each). V was shortened by 6 bases and J by 4 bases, with 10 bases between the two germline ends. The germline gives CDR1 KGHDR, CDR2 SFDVKD. The CDR3 totals 13 residues. The CDR3: CATSQGVSDTQYF. CDR3 DNA sequence: TGTGCCACCAGTCAGGGAGTCTCAGATACGCAGTATTTT.

The chain joins TRBV9 to TRBJ1-1; D is undetermined. Trimming took 2 bases from V and 1 from J, leaving 6 bases between them. The CDR3 is made up of 13 amino acids. Germline V gene sequence: CDR1 SGDLS, CDR2 YYNGEE. The CDR3 DNA reads as TGTGCCAGCAGCGTCTATACGAACACTGAAGCTTTCTTT. It yields the protein CASSVYTNTEAFF.

The CDR3 sequence is CARGQVNTEAFF. The CDR3 coding sequence is TGTGCCAGGGGACAGGTCAACACTGAAGCTTTCTTT. The gene calls are TRBV2 and TRBJ1-1; 8 bases are shared with TRBD1. V lost 9 bases to trimming and J lost 2 bases; unmatched junction nucleotides: 2. The CDR3 loop spans 12 amino acids. The V gene's germline CDR1 is SNHLY and CDR2 FYNNEI.

The count of this clone is one. CDR3 sequence: CASSSRGLNQPQHF. CDR3 nucleotide sequence: TGTGCCAGCAGCTCGAGAGGTTTAAATCAGCCCCAGCATTTT. V is TRBV13 and J is TRBJ1-5; D unresolved. Germline V gene sequence: CDR1 PRHDT, CDR2 FYEKMQ (reference sequence). This CDR3 is built from 14 residues. V gave up 4 bases and J gave up 4 bases, with 11 bases separating them.

The rearrangement joins TRBV6-1 to TRBJ2-7; no clear D gene. Germline V gene lookup returns CDR1 MNHNS and CDR2 SASEGT. The CDR3 spans 15 residues. The V and J ends lost 2 bases and 6 bases respectively, with 17 bases between them. CDR3 nucleotide sequence: TGTGCCAGCAGTGAAAGGAAGAGTGCGATGAGCGAGCAGTACTTC. Translating gives CASSERKSAMSEQYF.

The chain employs TRBV11-3 and TRBJ1-1; D uncertain. The CDR3 loop spans 13 amino acids. V was cut by 4 bases and J by 1 base, with 7 bases left in between. Germline CDR1 and CDR2: SGHNT and YENEEA. The CDR3 DNA reads as TGTGCCAGCAGCTGGGGTCCGAACACTGAAGCTTTCTTT. Its protein product is CASSWGPNTEAFF. The full variable domain, in which reference TRBV11-3 and TRBJ1-1 provide the parts outside the CDR3, is EAGVVQSPRYKIIEKKQPVAFWCNPISGHNTLYWYLQNLGQGPELLIRYENEEAVDDSQLPKDRFSAERLKGVDSTLKIQPAELGDSAVYLCASSWGPNTEAFFGQGTRLTVV.

This chain connects TRBV7-2 to TRBJ2-2; 8 positions agree with TRBD1. This CDR3 spans 17 amino acids. CDR1 and CDR2 from the germline V gene are SGHTA and FQGNSA. Trimming at V came to 1 base and at J to 4 bases, leaving 8 bases not matched to a gene. CDR3 amino acids: CASSLVYPTGVTGELFF. The CDR3, as DNA: TGTGCCAGCAGCTTAGTATACCCGACAGGGGTCACCGGGGAGCTGTTTTTT.

The chain uses TRBV27 and TRBJ1-1; D not certain. The germline CDR1 and CDR2 sequences are MNHEY and SMNVEV (reference sequence). Trimming removed 2 bases from V and 5 bases from J, with 9 bases in between. This CDR3 comprises 13 residues. For the CDR3, the DNA is TGTGCCAGCAGTTTAGTATCCAGGACTGAAGCTTTCTTT. This encodes CASSLVSRTEAFF.

The V call is TRBV4-3, the J call TRBJ1-4; D uncertain. Germline CDR1 and CDR2: LGHNA and YSLEER. This CDR3 spans 16 amino acids. Trimming took off 4 bases at V and 8 bases at J, with 20 bases between the two ends. CDR3 sequence reads: CASSLELNLRQEKLFF. CDR3 coding DNA: TGCGCCAGCAGCCTCGAACTTAACCTACGGCAGGAAAAACTGTTTTTT.

Turning to this clone: The DNA is left out, because the CDR3 cannot be placed on it with certainty; the CDR3 is given as TCRdb lists it. The chain is built from TRBV28 and TRBJ1-1; the table's D call TRBD1 went unverified against the DNA. The CDR3 is made up of 16 amino acids, end residues included. Germline CDR1 and CDR2: MDHEN and SYDVKM. This chain's CDR3 is CASSFLAGYMNTEAFF.

The rearrangement joins TRBV2 to TRBJ2-2; D is unresolved. Germline-derived CDR1 and CDR2 are SNHLY and FYNNEI. This CDR3 comprises 14 residues. Between the trimmed V and J ends, which lost 4 bases and 0 bases, there was a span of 6 bases. The CDR3 DNA follows: TGTGCCAGCAGTGTCGGACCGAACACCGGGGAGCTGTTTTTT. Its translation is CASSVGPNTGELFF.

The chain recombines TRBV29-1 with TRBJ1-1; 12 nucleotides match TRBD1. Trimming took 6 bases from V and 1 from J; bases not matched to a gene: 6. Germline loops: CDR1 SQVTM, CDR2 ANQGSEA. The CDR3 totals 15 residues. The CDR3: CSVGTGGAGNTEAFF. CDR3 nucleotide sequence: TGCAGCGTCGGGACAGGGGGCGCGGGGAACACTGAAGCTTTCTTT.

The chain carries TRBV27 and TRBJ2-3; unclear D gene. In germline, CDR1 is MNHEY, CDR2 SMNVEV (reference sequence). Trimming stripped 5 bases from V and 2 bases from J, with 8 bases between. The CDR3 has 13 residues. CDR3 DNA sequence: TGTGCCAGCAGTCCCCAGTTCACAGATACGCAGTATTTT. This gives the protein CASSPQFTDTQYF.

The chain has TRBV5-4 and TRBJ1-1; 7 bases are a match to TRBD1. The germline V gene has CDR1 SGHNT and CDR2 YYREEE (reference sequence). The CDR3 has 16 amino acids. The V gene end was trimmed by 2 bases and the J gene end by 3 bases; junction bases not matched to a gene: 10. The CDR3 nucleotides read TGTGCCAGCAGCTTAGGTAGGGGGCGAATTGACACTGAAGCTTTCTTT. Translated, it gives CASSLGRGRIDTEAFF.

V gene TRBV27 combines with J gene TRBJ2-3; 11 bases match TRBD2. Germline lookup yields CDR1 MNHEY and CDR2 SMNVEV (reference sequence). This CDR3 has 18 amino acids. J gave up 4 bases and V 3 bases, and 12 bases lay outside the gene matches. The CDR3: CASSLWTSGPRRADTQYF. The DNA of the CDR3 is TGTGCCAGCAGTTTGTGGACTAGCGGGCCCCGCAGGGCAGATACGCAGTATTTT.

The chain couples TRBV28 to TRBJ2-1, with a possible D match to TRBD1 (5 bases). The V gene lost 6 bases and the J gene lost 4 bases, with 10 bases spanning the gap. Germline assignment: CDR1 MDHEN and CDR2 SYDVKM. The CDR3 runs 13 residues. The CDR3 DNA sequence: TGTGCCAGCAGACCGACAGCATACAATGAGCAGTTCTTC. This gives the protein CASRPTAYNEQFF.

The CDR3 DNA reads TGTGCCAGCAGTGAACTAGGGAGCTCCTACGAGCAGTACTTC. Its protein is CASSELGSSYEQYF. The chain couples TRBV6-1 to TRBJ2-7; D is possibly TRBD2 (5 bases). This CDR3 is built from 14 residues. Between the trimmed V and J ends, which lost 2 bases and 0 bases, there was a span of 8 bases. CDR1 and CDR2 from the germline V gene are MNHNS and SASEGT.

V is TRBV5-3 and J is TRBJ2-7; D call uncertain. TRBV5-3 is filed as an ORF, its function uncertain. Trimming cost V 1 base and J 6 bases, with 14 bases left between them. The length of the CDR3 is 14 residues. The CDR3 coding sequence is TGTGCCAGAAGCTTGCCCGGATCCCCTGGCGAGCAGTACTTC. Residues: CARSLPGSPGEQYF.